The rows below give T cell receptor beta chains drawn from one sample of a study of shared clonotypes between healthy human individuals. Method: immunoSEQ multiplex PCR; TCRdb's copy keeps in-frame clones and lacks some. The sample has roughly 1.4 million clones, less than 99% seen once. Material: naive CD4+ T cells sorted from blood. These receptors all stem from a man aged 25 to 45 in good health. Both conserved end residues are part of each CDR3. The D gene is left open where the match is weak. Size is stated for part of the rows, as once, few or many counts, or as a class when the clone is expanded.

clone size	V gene	J gene	D gene	CDR3 DNA	CDR3 protein
NA	TRBV7-9	TRBJ2-1	TRBD2	TGTGCCAGCAGCTTAAAACGGCTAGCGGGAGGGCCGTATGAGCAGTTCTTC	CASSLKRLAGGPYEQFF
NA	TRBV5-1	TRBJ2-3	TRBD2	TGCGCCAGCAGCTTAGCCAGCGGGAGCCCAGATACGCAGTATTTT	CASSLASGSPDTQYF
few	TRBV29-1	TRBJ2-5	NA	TGCAGCGGCACGGACTATCCTAACCCCGGGACCCAGTACTTC	CSGTDYPNPGTQYF
NA	TRBV10-2	TRBJ1-5	NA	TGCGCCAGCAGGGGGACGTTGGTTACCAATCAGCCCCAGCATTTT	CASRGTLVTNQPQHF
once	TRBV15	TRBJ1-3	NA	TGTGCCACCAGCAGAGTTTCAGGGAACTCTGGAAACACCATATATTTT	CATSRVSGNSGNTIYF
once	TRBV28	TRBJ1-2	NA	TGTGCCAGCAGTTTATCGCGACAGGACTATGGCTACACCTTC	CASSLSRQDYGYTF
NA	TRBV5-3	TRBJ2-4	NA	TGTGCCAGAAGCTTGGGATGGTTTGTAGCCAAAAACATTCAGTACTTC	CARSLGWFVAKNIQYF
NA	TRBV29-1	TRBJ1-1	NA	TGCAGCGTTGCAGTCGCTGAAGCTTTCTTT	CSVAVAEAFF
NA	TRBV27	TRBJ2-5	NA	TGTGCCAGCAGTTTTCAGGGTCTAGAGACCCAGTACTTC	CASSFQGLETQYF
NA	TRBV9	TRBJ2-3	TRBD2	TGTGCCAGCAGCGTAGCGCCTAGCGGGCTCAGCACAGATACGCAGTATTTT	CASSVAPSGLSTDTQYF
NA	TRBV5-1	TRBJ2-7	TRBD1	TGCGCCAGCAGGACGGGACAGGGGTACTACGAGCAGTACTTC	CASRTGQGYYEQYF
NA	TRBV4-1	TRBJ1-1	TRBD1	TGCGCCAGCAAACTCGCAGGGGGCGGCACTGAAGCTTTCTTT	CASKLAGGGTEAFF
NA	TRBV5-1	TRBJ1-5	TRBD1	TGCGCCAGCAGCTATGGTACGGGACAGGGGAATCAGCCCCAGCATTTT	CASSYGTGQGNQPQHF
NA	TRBV10-3	TRBJ1-1	NA	TGTGCCATCAGTGGTTTGGGTGGTAGAGCGAGGGGGAACACTGAAGCTTTCTTT	CAISGLGGRARGNTEAFF
NA	TRBV19	TRBJ1-1	NA	TGTGCCAGTAGTATCAGACGCAAGAACACTGAAGCTTTCTTT	CASSIRRKNTEAFF
NA	TRBV7-9	TRBJ2-3	TRBD2	TGTGCCAGCAGCTTCATAGCGGGAGCTAGCACAGATACGCAGTATTTT	CASSFIAGASTDTQYF
NA	TRBV6-6	TRBJ2-3	TRBD2	TGTGCCAGCAGTGGACTAGCGTCCACAGATACGCAGTATTTT	CASSGLASTDTQYF
NA	TRBV28	TRBJ2-3	TRBD2	TGTGCCAGCAGTCCATCCCCGTGGGACAGAAAAAGCGGGAGGGGACTCGCAGATACGCAGTATTTT	CASSPSPWDRKSGRGLADTQYF
NA	TRBV30	TRBJ2-1	TRBD2	TGTGCCTGGAGCACATTTTGGACTAGCGGAAACTACAATGAGCAGTTCTTC	CAWSTFWTSGNYNEQFF
NA	TRBV10-2	TRBJ2-1	NA	TGCGCCAGCAGTGAGGGAGTATCGTACAATGAGCAGTTCTTC	CASSEGVSYNEQFF
NA	TRBV10-3	TRBJ2-7	NA	TGTGCCATCCGTGAGCAGGGAGGCTACGAGCAGTACTTC	CAIREQGGYEQYF
NA	TRBV28	TRBJ2-1	NA	TGTGCCAGCACTTTTGATGCTCTGTCCTACAATGAGCAGTTCTTC	CASTFDALSYNEQFF
NA	TRBV18	TRBJ1-1	NA	TGTGCCAGCTCACCAGCCGCAGGCGGGAACACTGAAGCTTTCTTT	CASSPAAGGNTEAFF
NA	TRBV7-3	TRBJ1-3	NA	TGTGCCAGCAGCTTAACGGCAGGGAGCTCTGGAAACACCATATATTTT	CASSLTAGSSGNTIYF
once	TRBV9	TRBJ2-1	TRBD2	TGTGCCAGCAGCGTAGGAGGGCGGGAGGGTGATGCGCAGTTCTTC	CASSVGGREGDAQFF
NA	TRBV4-1	TRBJ2-7	NA	TGCGCCAGCAGCCTTGATTCGAACGAGCAGTACTTC	CASSLDSNEQYF
NA	TRBV5-8	TRBJ2-7	TRBD1	TGTGCCAGCAGCTATTCCGGGACAGGGTCCTACGAGCAGTACTTC	CASSYSGTGSYEQYF
NA	TRBV5-1	TRBJ2-1	NA	TGCGCCAGCAGCCACAGGAGACACAATGAGCAGTTCTTC	CASSHRRHNEQFF
NA	TRBV7-2	TRBJ2-3	NA	TGTGCCAGCAGCTTAGCGGGGCAGCTAGGTGTTACGCAGTATTTT	CASSLAGQLGVTQYF
NA	TRBV10-1	TRBJ2-5	TRBD1	TGCGCCAGCAGTCCCCGGGGACAGCAAGAGACCCAGTACTTC	CASSPRGQQETQYF
NA	TRBV18	TRBJ1-1	NA	TGTGCCAGCTCATACAGGGACGCGAACACTGAAGCTTTCTTT	CASSYRDANTEAFF
NA	TRBV30	TRBJ1-3	NA	TGTGCCTGGAGCTCTTCCTCTGGAAACACCATATATTTT	CAWSSSSGNTIYF